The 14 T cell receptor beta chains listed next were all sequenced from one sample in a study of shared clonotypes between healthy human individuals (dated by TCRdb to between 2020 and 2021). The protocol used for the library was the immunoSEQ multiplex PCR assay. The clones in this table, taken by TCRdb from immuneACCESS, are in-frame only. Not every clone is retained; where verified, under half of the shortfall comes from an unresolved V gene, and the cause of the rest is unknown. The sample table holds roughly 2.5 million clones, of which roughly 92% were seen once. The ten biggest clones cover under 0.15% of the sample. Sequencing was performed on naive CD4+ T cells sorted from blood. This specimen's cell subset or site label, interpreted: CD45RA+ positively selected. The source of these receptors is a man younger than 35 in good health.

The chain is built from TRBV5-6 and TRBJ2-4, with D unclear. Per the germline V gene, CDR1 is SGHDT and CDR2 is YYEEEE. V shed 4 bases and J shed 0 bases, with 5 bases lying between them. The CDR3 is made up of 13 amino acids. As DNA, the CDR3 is TGTGCCAGCAGCCAGGCAGCCAAAAACATTCAGTACTTC. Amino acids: CASSQAAKNIQYF.

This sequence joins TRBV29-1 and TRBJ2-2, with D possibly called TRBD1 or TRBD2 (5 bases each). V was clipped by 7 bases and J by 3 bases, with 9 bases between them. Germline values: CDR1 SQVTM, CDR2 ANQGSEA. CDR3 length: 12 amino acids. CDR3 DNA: TGCAGCGCCGGGGCCGACACCGGGGAGCTGTTTTTT. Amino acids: CSAGADTGELFF.

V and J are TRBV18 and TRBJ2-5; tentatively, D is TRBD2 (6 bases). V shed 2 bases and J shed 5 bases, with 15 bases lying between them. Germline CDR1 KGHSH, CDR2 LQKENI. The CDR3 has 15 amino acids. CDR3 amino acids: CASSPSGGVRETQYF. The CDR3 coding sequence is TGTGCCAGCTCACCAAGCGGCGGGGTACGGGAGACCCAGTACTTC. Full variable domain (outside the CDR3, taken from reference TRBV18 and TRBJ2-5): NAGVMQNPRHLVRRRGQEARLRCSPMKGHSHVYWYRQLPEEGLKFMVYLQKENIIDESGMPKERFSAEFPKEGPSILRIQQVVRGDSAAYFCASSPSGGVRETQYFGPGTRLLVL.

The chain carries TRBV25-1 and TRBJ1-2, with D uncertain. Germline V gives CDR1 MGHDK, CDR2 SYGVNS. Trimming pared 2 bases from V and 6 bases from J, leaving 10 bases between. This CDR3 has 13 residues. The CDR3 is CASSEGSWDGYTF. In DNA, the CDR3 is TGTGCCAGCAGTGAAGGTTCATGGGATGGCTACACCTTC.

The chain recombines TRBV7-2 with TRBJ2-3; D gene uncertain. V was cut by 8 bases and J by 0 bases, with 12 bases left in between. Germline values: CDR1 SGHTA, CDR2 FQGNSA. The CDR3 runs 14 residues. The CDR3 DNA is TGTGCCAGCGTTCAAGCGTCTAGCACAGATACGCAGTATTTT. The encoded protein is CASVQASSTDTQYF.

This CDR3 reads CASSLTVIASYEQYF. As DNA, the CDR3 is TGTGCCAGCAGCTTAACGGTTATCGCCTCCTACGAGCAGTACTTC. The chain combines TRBV11-2 with TRBJ2-7; D gene unclear. Deletions cut 2 bases from V and 0 bases from J, with 11 bases between. Germline V lookup: CDR1 SGHAT, CDR2 FQNNGV. This CDR3 contains 15 residues.

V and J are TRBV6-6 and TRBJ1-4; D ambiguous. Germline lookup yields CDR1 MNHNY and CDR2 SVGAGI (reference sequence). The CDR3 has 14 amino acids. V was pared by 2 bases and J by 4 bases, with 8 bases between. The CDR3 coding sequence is TGTGCCAGCAGTTACAAGTCCTATAATGAAAAACTGTTTTTT. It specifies CASSYKSYNEKLFF.

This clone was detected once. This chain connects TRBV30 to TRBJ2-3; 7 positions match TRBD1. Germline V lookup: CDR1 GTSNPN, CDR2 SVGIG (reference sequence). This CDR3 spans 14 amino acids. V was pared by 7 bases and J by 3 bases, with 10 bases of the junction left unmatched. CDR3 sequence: CAFQTGTITDTQYF. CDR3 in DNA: TGTGCCTTTCAGACAGGGACAATTACAGATACGCAGTATTTT.

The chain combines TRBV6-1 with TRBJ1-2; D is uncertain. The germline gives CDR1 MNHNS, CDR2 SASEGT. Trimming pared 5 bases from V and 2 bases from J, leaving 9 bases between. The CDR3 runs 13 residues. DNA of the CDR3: TGTGCCAGCAGTAAGTCAGAAAACTATGGCTACACCTTC. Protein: CASSKSENYGYTF.

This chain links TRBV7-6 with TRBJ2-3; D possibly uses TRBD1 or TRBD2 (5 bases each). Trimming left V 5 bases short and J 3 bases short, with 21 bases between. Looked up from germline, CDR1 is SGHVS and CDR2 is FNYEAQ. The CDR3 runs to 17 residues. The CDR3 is CASSKGVTGTGTDTQYF. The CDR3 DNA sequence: TGTGCCAGCAGCAAAGGGGTTACGGGGACGGGGACAGATACGCAGTATTTT.

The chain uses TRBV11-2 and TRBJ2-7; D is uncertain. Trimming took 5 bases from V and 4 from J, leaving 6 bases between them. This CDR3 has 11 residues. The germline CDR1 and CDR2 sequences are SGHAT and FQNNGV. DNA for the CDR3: TGTGCCAGCAGCCTACAGTACGAGCAGTACTTC. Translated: CASSLQYEQYF.

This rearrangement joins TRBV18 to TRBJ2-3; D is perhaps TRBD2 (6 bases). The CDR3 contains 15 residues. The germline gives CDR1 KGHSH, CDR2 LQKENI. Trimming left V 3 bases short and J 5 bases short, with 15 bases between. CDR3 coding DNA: TGTGCCAGCTCACCCCCCGTAGCGGATGGAGATACGCAGTATTTT. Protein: CASSPPVADGDTQYF.

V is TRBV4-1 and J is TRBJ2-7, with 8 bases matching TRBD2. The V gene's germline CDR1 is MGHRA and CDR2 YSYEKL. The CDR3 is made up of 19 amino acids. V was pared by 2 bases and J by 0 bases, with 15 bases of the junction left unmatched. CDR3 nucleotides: TGCGCCAGCAGCCAACCCCCGCGGGGGGCGGGAGGTAGCTCCTACGAGCAGTACTTC. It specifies CASSQPPRGAGGSSYEQYF.

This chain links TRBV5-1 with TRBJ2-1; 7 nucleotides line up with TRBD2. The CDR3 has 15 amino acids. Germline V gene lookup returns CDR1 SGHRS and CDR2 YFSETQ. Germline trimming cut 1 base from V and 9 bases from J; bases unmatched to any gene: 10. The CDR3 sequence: CASSLSSGGTSEQFF. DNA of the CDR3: TGCGCCAGCAGCTTGTCTAGCGGCGGGACGAGTGAGCAGTTCTTC.